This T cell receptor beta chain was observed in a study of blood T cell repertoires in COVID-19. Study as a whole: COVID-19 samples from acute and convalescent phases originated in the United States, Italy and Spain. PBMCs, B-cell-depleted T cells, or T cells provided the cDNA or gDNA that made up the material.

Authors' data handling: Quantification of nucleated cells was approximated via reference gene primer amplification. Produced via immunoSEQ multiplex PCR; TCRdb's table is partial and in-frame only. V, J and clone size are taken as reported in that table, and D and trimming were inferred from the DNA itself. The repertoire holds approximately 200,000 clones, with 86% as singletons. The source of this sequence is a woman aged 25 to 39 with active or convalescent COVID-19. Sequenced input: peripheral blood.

CDR3 region: CASSQDRDQPQHF. The DNA of the CDR3 is TGTGCCAGCAGTCAAGACAGGGACCAGCCCCAGCATTTT. The J gene is TRBJ1-5, the V gene TRBV2, with 7 bases matching TRBD1. The CDR3 length is 13 residues. Losses at the gene ends were 5 bases for V and 7 bases for J; bases not matched to a gene: 5. Germline-derived CDR1 and CDR2 are SNHLY and FYNNEI. The full variable domain, in which reference TRBV2 and TRBJ1-5 provide the parts outside the CDR3, is EPEVTQTPSHQVTQMGQEVILRCVPISNHLYFYWYRQILGQKVEFLVSFYNNEISEKSEIFDDQFSVERPDGSNFTLKIRSTKLEDSAMYFCASSQDRDQPQHFGDGTRLSIL.